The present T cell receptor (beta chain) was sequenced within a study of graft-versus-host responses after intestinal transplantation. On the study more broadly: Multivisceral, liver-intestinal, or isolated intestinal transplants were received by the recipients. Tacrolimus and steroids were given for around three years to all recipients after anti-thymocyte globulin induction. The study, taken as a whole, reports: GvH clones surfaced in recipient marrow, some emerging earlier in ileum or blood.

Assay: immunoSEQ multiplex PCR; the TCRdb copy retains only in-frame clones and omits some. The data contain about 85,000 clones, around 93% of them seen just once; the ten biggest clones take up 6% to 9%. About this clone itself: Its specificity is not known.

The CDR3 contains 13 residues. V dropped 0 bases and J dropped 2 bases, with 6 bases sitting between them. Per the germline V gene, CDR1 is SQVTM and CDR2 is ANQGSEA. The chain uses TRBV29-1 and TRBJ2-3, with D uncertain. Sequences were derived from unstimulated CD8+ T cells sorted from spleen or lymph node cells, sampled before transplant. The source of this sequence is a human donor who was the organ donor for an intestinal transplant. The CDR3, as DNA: TGCAGCGTTGAAGAGGGTTTCACAGATACGCAGTATTTT. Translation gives CSVEEGFTDTQYF.